Each of the 13 T cell receptor beta chains below was sequenced from the same sample in a study of human T cells and chemical hapten exposure (dated by TCRdb to the early 2020s). Sample time point, as interpreted from the label and publication: patch test 3, about 24 weeks after DPC sensitization. The treatment or condition label of this sample denotes: therapeutic diphenylcyclopropenone sensitization with weekly scalp DPC. The library was generated by RACE. Sequencing was performed on a NextSeq 500. In TCRdb, the public reads were trimmed at Q25 with fastp and aligned with MiXCR, with productive beta chains retained. Merged by CDR3 protein, the rows form single entries marked with the most common genes and DNA. Counted in this sample were 150,000 to 200,000 distinct CDR3 sequences; about 25% of them appeared once. The top ten constitute approximately 2.5% of the sample. This sample comprised whole blood, obtained in connection with sensitization to the hapten diphenylcyclopropenone (DPC). The source of these receptors is a middle-aged woman with alopecia areata. Some clones in this sample may be carry-over from other donors' samples.

In this sample, this clonotype turned up a few times. The rearrangement joins TRBV6-2 or TRBV6-3 to TRBJ1-2, with D maybe TRBD1 (5 bases). The V and J ends lost 2 bases and 6 bases respectively, with 16 bases between them. CDR1 is MNHEY and CDR2 is SVGEGT in the germline V gene. The CDR3 totals 15 residues. The CDR3 spells CASSYPEGLRHGYTF. CDR3 nucleotides: TGTGCCAGCAGTTACCCCGAGGGGCTTCGGCATGGCTACACCTTC.

This clonotype was found a few times. The J gene is TRBJ1-5, the V gene TRBV30; D remains ambiguous. CDR3 length: 13 amino acids. V lost 0 bases, J lost 5 bases, and 8 bases lay in between. Germline V gene lookup returns CDR1 GTSNPN and CDR2 SVGIG (reference sequence). The DNA for the CDR3 is TGTGCCTGGAGTGTAAGTGGGTATCAGCCCCAGCATTTT. Protein sequence: CAWSVSGYQPQHF.

The J gene is TRBJ2-3, the V gene TRBV7-2; possible D gene TRBD2, 5 bases. The CDR3 spans 14 residues. Trimming left V 3 bases short and J 4 bases short, with 11 bases between. CDR1 is SGHTA and CDR2 is FQGNSA in the germline V gene. This CDR3 is CASSLEAGPDTQYF. CDR3 DNA sequence: TGTGCCAGCAGCTTGGAGGCAGGCCCAGATACGCAGTATTTT.

There are a few counts of this clonotype. The junction differs from germline at one of its ends, possibly a read error. The chain carries TRBV5-1 and TRBJ2-3, with 8 nucleotides matching TRBD1. Germline CDR1 reads SGHRS; CDR2 reads YFSETQ. This CDR3 comprises 12 residues. As DNA, the CDR3 is TGCGCCAGCAGCCCAGGGACAGGTGGGCGGGATTTT. Its translation: CASSPGTGGRDF. The entire variable domain, with the rest obtained from reference TRBV5-1 and TRBJ2-3, is as follows: KAGVTQTPRYLIKTRGQQVTLSCSPISGHRSVSWYQQTPGQGLQFLFEYFSETQRNKGNFPGRFSGRQFSNSRSEMNVSTLELGDSALYLCASSPGTGGRDFGPGTRLTVL.

The table lists this clonotype with many counts. The chain couples TRBV7-2 to TRBJ2-1, with D maybe TRBD2 (5 bases). Germline lookup yields CDR1 SGHTA and CDR2 FQGNSA. Deletions cut 5 bases from V and 4 bases from J, with 9 bases between. The CDR3 consists of 13 residues. The CDR3: CASSPTRYNEQFF. As DNA, the CDR3 is TGTGCCAGCAGCCCAACTAGATACAATGAGCAGTTCTTC.

This clonotype was recorded a few times. V and J are TRBV24-1 and TRBJ2-1, with 7 nucleotides matching TRBD1. The CDR3 consists of 13 residues. Germline V gene lookup returns CDR1 KGHDR and CDR2 SFDVKD. The trim removed 12 bases at V and 7 bases at J, leaving 11 bases unmatched. CDR3 in DNA: TGTGCCTCAGCGTACAGGGGTGGAAATGAGCAGTTCTTC. It is translated as CASAYRGGNEQFF.

The chain recombines TRBV20-1 with TRBJ2-1; 7 positions agree with TRBD2. The V segment lost 5 bases and the J segment 0 bases; nucleotides outside the gene matches: 7. The germline V gene encodes CDR1 DFQATT and CDR2 SNEGSKA (reference sequence). This CDR3 has 15 residues. The CDR3 sequence: CSAGKRGSSYNEQFF. The CDR3 DNA reads as TGCAGTGCTGGGAAGCGGGGCAGCTCCTACAATGAGCAGTTCTTC.

This sequence joins TRBV7-2 and TRBJ1-5; no firm D call. The CDR3 extends over 13 amino acids. Per germline, CDR1 SGHTA and CDR2 FQGNSA. V lost 5 bases and J lost 5, with 10 bases in between. The CDR3 spells CASSPLNDQPQHF. CDR3 DNA sequence: TGTGCCAGCAGCCCACTAAACGATCAGCCCCAGCATTTT. Complete variable domain (other parts from reference TRBV7-2 and TRBJ1-5): GAGVSQSPSNKVTEKGKDVELRCDPISGHTALYWYRQSLGQGLEFLIYFQGNSAPDKSGLPSDRFSAERTGGSVSTLTIQRTQQEDSAVYLCASSPLNDQPQHFGDGTRLSIL.

This clonotype was picked up a small number of times. The chain recombines TRBV5-1 with TRBJ1-1; tentative D call: TRBD1 (5 bases). Trimming shortened V by 0 bases and J by 3 bases, and 9 bases separated the two germline ends. The CDR3 is 14 amino acids. CDR1 is SGHRS, CDR2 YFSETQ, per germline. CDR3 in amino acids: CASSLGQPHTEAFF. The CDR3 DNA sequence: TGCGCCAGCAGCTTGGGACAGCCCCACACTGAAGCTTTCTTT.

A few counts support this clonotype. The rearrangement links TRBV11-2 to TRBJ1-5, with D unresolved. The CDR3 extends over 15 amino acids. V was pared by 3 bases and J by 5 bases, with 14 bases between. Per germline, CDR1 SGHAT and CDR2 FQNNGV. The chain's CDR3 is CASSFVQCADQPQHF. The CDR3 coding sequence is TGTGCCAGCAGCTTCGTCCAGTGCGCCGATCAGCCCCAGCATTTT.

The chain uses TRBV29-1 and TRBJ2-7, with a weak D call TRBD1 (6 bases). This CDR3 spans 12 amino acids. V shed 7 bases and J shed 3 bases, with 13 bases lying between them. Germline CDR1 SQVTM, CDR2 ANQGSEA. The DNA for the CDR3 is TGCAGCGCCCAGGGGCAGAGCTACGAGCAGTACTTC. Amino acid sequence: CSAQGQSYEQYF.

The chain employs TRBV6-5 and TRBJ2-2; D is uncertain. The V end was cut by 2 bases, the J end by 0 bases, with 10 bases between. The V gene's germline CDR1 is MNHEY and CDR2 SVGAGI. The CDR3 is made up of 16 amino acids. CDR3 nucleotides: TGTGCCAGCAGTTACCGGACCGCTCCGAACACCGGGGAGCTGTTTTTT. Translated, it gives CASSYRTAPNTGELFF.

This chain joins TRBV27 and TRBJ2-1, with 11 nucleotides matching TRBD2. This CDR3 contains 17 residues. Per germline, CDR1 MNHEY and CDR2 SMNVEV (reference sequence). After removal of 5 bases from V and 3 bases from J, the junction contained 9 bases not matched to a gene. CDR3 DNA: TGTGCCAGCAGTGGGGGTAGCGGGAGGGCGGGCTACAATGAGCAGTTCTTC. Translating it yields CASSGGSGRAGYNEQFF.